Each of the 3 T cell receptor beta chains below was sequenced from the same sample in a study of cytomegalovirus exposure and HLA in healthy donors. The PCR ran on 60 Vbeta and 13 Jbeta primers. The assay was immunoSEQ multiplex PCR, and TCRdb's table has in-frame clones only and misses some. The data hold some 130,000 clones, with around 79% observed a single time. Material: PBMCs. Receptors originate from a female donor in good health and CMV-seronegative.

This chain joins TRBV19 and TRBJ1-3; 7 bases line up with TRBD1. Germline V CDR1 and CDR2: LNHDA, SQIVND (reference sequence). The CDR3 totals 17 residues. The trim removed 4 bases at V and 0 bases at J, leaving 9 bases unmatched. The CDR3 bases are TGTGCCAGTAGTACCCTGAGGGGACAGCACTCTGGAAACACCATATATTTT. It encodes CASSTLRGQHSGNTIYF.

This chain uses TRBV6-6 with TRBJ1-5, with 8 nucleotides matching TRBD1. The CDR3 runs to 14 residues. The germline CDR1 and CDR2 sequences are MNHNY and SVGAGI (reference sequence). The V and J ends lost 6 bases and 7 bases, in that order; junction bases with no gene match: 8. CDR3: CASRDGQGRQPQHF. The CDR3, as DNA: TGTGCCAGCAGAGACGGACAGGGACGGCAGCCCCAGCATTTT.

This chain connects TRBV9 to TRBJ2-1; TRBD2 matches at 7 bases. The germline V gene has CDR1 SGDLS and CDR2 YYNGEE. V trimming: 3 bases; J trimming: 8 bases; junction bases outside the gene matches: 8. This CDR3 comprises 14 residues. CDR3 sequence reads: CASSAYSGFDEQFF. As DNA, the CDR3 is TGTGCCAGCAGCGCTTATAGCGGGTTTGATGAGCAGTTCTTC.